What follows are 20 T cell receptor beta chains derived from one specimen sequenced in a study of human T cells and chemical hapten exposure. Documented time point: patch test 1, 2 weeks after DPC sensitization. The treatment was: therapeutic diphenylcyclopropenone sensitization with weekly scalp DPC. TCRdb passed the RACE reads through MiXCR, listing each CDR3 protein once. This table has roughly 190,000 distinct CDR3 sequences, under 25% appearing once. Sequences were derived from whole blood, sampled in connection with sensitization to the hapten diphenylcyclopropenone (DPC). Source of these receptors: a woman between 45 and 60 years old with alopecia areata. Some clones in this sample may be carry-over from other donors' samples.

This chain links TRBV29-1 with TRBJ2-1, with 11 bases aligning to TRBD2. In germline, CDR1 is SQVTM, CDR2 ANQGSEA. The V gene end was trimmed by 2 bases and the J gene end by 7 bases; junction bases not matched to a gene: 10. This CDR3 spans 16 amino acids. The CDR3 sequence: CSVERLLAGVRNEQFF. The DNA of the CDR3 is TGCAGCGTTGAACGACTACTAGCGGGAGTCCGAAATGAGCAGTTCTTC.

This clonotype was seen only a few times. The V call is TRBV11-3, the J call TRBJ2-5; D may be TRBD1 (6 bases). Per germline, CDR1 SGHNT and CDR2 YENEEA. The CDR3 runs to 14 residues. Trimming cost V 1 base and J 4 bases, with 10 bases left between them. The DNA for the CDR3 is TGTGCCAGCAGCTTAGGGGGACAAGTAGAGACCCAGTACTTC. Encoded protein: CASSLGGQVETQYF.

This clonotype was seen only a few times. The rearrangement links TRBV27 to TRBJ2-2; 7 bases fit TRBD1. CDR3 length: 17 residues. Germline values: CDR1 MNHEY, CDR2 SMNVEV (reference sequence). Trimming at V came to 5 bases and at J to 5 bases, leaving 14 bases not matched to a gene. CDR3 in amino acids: CASSLEQGWGLTGELFF. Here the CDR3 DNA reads TGTGCCAGCAGTCTAGAACAGGGGTGGGGATTAACCGGGGAGCTGTTTTTT.

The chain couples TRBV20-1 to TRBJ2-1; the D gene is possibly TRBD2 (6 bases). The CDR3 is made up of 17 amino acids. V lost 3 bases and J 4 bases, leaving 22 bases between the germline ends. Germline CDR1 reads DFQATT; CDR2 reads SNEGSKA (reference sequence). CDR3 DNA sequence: TGCAGTGCTAGCCCGAGGCGCGGGGTGTACCTTTACAATGAGCAGTTCTTC. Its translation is CSASPRRGVYLYNEQFF.

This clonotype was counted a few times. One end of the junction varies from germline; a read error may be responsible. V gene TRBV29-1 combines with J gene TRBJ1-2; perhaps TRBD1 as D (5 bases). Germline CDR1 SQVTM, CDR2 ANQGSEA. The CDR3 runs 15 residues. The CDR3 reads CSVVLWGGPNFGYTF. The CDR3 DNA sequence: TGCAGCGTTGTACTTTGGGGGGGACCCAACTTTGGCTACACCTTC.

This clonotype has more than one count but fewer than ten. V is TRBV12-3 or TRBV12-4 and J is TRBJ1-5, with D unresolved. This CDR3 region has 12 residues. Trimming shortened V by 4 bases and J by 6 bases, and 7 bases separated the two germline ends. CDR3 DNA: TGTGCCAGCAGTTCGTACGGTCAGCCCCAGCATTTT. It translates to CASSSYGQPQHF.

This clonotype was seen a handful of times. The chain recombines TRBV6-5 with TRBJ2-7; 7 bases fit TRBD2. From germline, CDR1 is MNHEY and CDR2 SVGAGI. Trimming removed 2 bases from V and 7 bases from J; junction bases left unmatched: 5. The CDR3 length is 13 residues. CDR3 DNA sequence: TGTGCCAGCAGTTACAAAGCGGGGAGAGAGCAGTACTTC. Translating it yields CASSYKAGREQYF.

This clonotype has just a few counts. The CDR3 is CASSLGLSGLSDTQYF. CDR3 DNA: TGCGCCAGCAGCTTGGGCCTTAGCGGGCTCTCAGATACGCAGTATTTT. The rearrangement links TRBV5-1 to TRBJ2-3; 7 bases line up with TRBD2. Germline V gene sequence: CDR1 SGHRS, CDR2 YFSETQ. This CDR3 is 16 amino acids long. The junction had 8 bases not matched to a gene; V was cut back by 0 bases and J by 4 bases. Drawing the rest from reference TRBV5-1 and TRBJ2-3, the complete variable domain is KAGVTQTPRYLIKTRGQQVTLSCSPISGHRSVSWYQQTPGQGLQFLFEYFSETQRNKGNFPGRFSGRQFSNSRSEMNVSTLELGDSALYLCASSLGLSGLSDTQYFGPGTRLTVL.

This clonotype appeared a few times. The CDR3 spells CASSSSRAAGQETQYF. The CDR3, as DNA: TGTGCCAGCAGCTCGTCTCGGGCAGCTGGACAAGAGACCCAGTACTTC. This chain uses TRBV12-3 or TRBV12-4 with TRBJ2-5; no clear D. Trimming stripped 6 bases from V and 2 bases from J, with 19 bases between. This CDR3 has 16 amino acids.

The CDR3 bases are TGCAGTGCTAGAACCCTAAGGAGAGGGGCGGAGACCCAGTACTTC. Translated: CSARTLRRGAETQYF. The chain joins TRBV20-1 to TRBJ2-5, with D perhaps given as TRBD1 or TRBD2 (5 bases each). Per the germline V gene, CDR1 is DFQATT and CDR2 is SNEGSKA (reference sequence). Between the trimmed V and J ends, which lost 2 bases and 5 bases, there was a span of 18 bases. The CDR3 consists of 15 residues.

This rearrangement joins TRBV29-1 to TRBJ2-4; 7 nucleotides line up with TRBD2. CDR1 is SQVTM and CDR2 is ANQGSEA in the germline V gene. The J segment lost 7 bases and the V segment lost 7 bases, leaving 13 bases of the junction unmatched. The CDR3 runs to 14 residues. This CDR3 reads CSAGGLAGVNIQYF. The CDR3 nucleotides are TGCAGCGCGGGGGGTCTGGCAGGAGTGAACATTCAGTACTTC.

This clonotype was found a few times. The DNA for the CDR3 is TGCAGTGCTAGCAAAGCGGGAGGCACTGGCGAGCAGTACTTC. Protein: CSASKAGGTGEQYF. This sequence joins TRBV20-1 and TRBJ2-7, with TRBD2 identical over 9 bases. CDR3 size: 14 residues. Germline values: CDR1 DFQATT, CDR2 SNEGSKA (reference sequence). With 3 bases clipped from V and 6 bases from J, the junction kept 9 bases outside the gene matches.

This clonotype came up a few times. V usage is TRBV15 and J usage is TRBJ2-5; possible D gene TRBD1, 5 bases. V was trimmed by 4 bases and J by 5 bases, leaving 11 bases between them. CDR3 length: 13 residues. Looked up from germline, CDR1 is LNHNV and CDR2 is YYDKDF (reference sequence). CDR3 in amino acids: CATSIRRGETQYF. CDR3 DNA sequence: TGTGCCACCAGCATTCGAAGGGGCGAGACCCAGTACTTC.

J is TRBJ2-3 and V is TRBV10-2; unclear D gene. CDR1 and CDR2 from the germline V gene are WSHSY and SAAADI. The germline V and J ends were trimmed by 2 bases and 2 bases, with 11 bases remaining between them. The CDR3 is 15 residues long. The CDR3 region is CASSEVRVVTDTQYF. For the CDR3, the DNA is TGCGCCAGCAGTGAGGTTAGGGTTGTCACAGATACGCAGTATTTT.

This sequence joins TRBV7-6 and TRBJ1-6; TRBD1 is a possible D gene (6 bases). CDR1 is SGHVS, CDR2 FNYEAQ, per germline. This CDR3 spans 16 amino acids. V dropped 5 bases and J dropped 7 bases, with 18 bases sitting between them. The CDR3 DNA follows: TGTGCCAGCAGCCGAGGGGGTCGGTTACGGAATTCACCCCTCCACTTT. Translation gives CASSRGGRLRNSPLHF.

The CDR3 DNA sequence: TGTGCCAGCAGTTACTCTGCCGTCGAGCAGTACTTC. Its protein is CASSYSAVEQYF. V is TRBV6-6 and J is TRBJ2-7, with D uncertain. This CDR3 is 12 amino acids long. V shed 0 bases and J shed 6 bases, with 6 bases lying between them. Germline CDR1 reads MNHNY; CDR2 reads SVGAGI (reference sequence).

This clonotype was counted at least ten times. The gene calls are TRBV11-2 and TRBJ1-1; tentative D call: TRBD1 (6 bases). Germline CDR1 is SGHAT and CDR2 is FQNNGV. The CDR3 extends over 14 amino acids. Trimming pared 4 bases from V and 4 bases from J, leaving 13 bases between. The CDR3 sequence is CASSSRGLGTEAFF. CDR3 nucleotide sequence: TGTGCCAGCAGCTCCAGGGGACTGGGCACTGAAGCTTTCTTT.

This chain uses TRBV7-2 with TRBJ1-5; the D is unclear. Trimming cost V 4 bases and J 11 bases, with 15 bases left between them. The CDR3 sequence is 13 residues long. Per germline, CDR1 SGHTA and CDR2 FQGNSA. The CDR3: CASSWPPFSAQHF. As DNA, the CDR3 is TGTGCCAGCAGCTGGCCTCCGTTCTCAGCCCAGCATTTT.

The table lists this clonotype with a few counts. The CDR3 sequence: CASNHPEGQGEYEQYF. CDR3 coding DNA: TGCGCCAGCAACCACCCGGAGGGACAGGGCGAATACGAGCAGTACTTC. The chain links TRBV5-1 to TRBJ2-7; 9 nucleotides align to TRBD1. J was trimmed by 4 bases and V by 6 bases; bases with no gene match: 14. Germline assignment: CDR1 SGHRS and CDR2 YFSETQ. This CDR3 is 16 amino acids long.

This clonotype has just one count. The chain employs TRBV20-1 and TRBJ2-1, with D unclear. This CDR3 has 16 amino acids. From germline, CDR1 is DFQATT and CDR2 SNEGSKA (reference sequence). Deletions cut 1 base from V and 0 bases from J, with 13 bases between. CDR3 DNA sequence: TGCAGTGCTAGAGTCCTGGGCGCGAGCTCCTACAATGAGCAGTTCTTC. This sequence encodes CSARVLGASSYNEQFF.